The 32 T cell receptor beta chains presented below share a single source sample, sequenced in a study of blood T cell repertoires in COVID-19. Measured with immunoSEQ multiplex PCR; TCRdb has only the in-frame clones, and not every one. The sample has some 42,000 clones; under 90% are singletons. The sequenced sample consisted of peripheral blood. The receptors here all came from a human donor in a cohort sampled during active COVID-19.

A single count supports this clone. This rearrangement joins TRBV7-2 to TRBJ1-2; 10 positions match TRBD1. CDR3 length: 16 amino acids. Germline CDR1 SGHTA, CDR2 FQGNSA. With 0 bases clipped from V and 6 bases from J, the junction kept 7 bases outside the gene matches. The CDR3 region is CASSLAPGQGKNGYTF. For the CDR3, the DNA is TGTGCCAGCAGCTTAGCTCCGGGACAGGGGAAAAATGGCTACACCTTC. Using reference TRBV7-2 and TRBJ1-2 for the parts outside the CDR3, the full variable domain is GAGVSQSPSNKVTEKGKDVELRCDPISGHTALYWYRQSLGQGLEFLIYFQGNSAPDKSGLPSDRFSAERTGGSVSTLTIQRTQQEDSAVYLCASSLAPGQGKNGYTFGSGTRLTVV.

This chain uses TRBV6-6 with TRBJ1-1, with D unclear. This CDR3 is built from 13 residues. Germline assignment: CDR1 MNHNY and CDR2 SVGAGI (reference sequence). V was trimmed by 3 bases and J by 1 base, leaving 6 bases between them. The CDR3 nucleotides are TGTGCCAGCAGTTATATGAGGAACACTGAAGCTTTCTTT. Residues: CASSYMRNTEAFF.

This clone was seen only a few times. The J gene is TRBJ1-2, the V gene TRBV7-6, with D tentatively TRBD1 (5 bases). Germline values: CDR1 SGHVS, CDR2 FNYEAQ. Trimming cost V 4 bases and J 2 bases, with 8 bases left between them. The CDR3 covers 13 residues. The CDR3 DNA follows: TGTGCCAGCAGCTGGGGGGAGAACTATGGCTACACCTTC. Its translation: CASSWGENYGYTF. Drawing the rest from reference TRBV7-6 and TRBJ1-2, the complete variable domain is GAGVSQSPRYKVTKRGQDVALRCDPISGHVSLYWYRQALGQGPEFLTYFNYEAQQDKSGLPNDRFSAERPEGSISTLTIQRTEQRDSAMYRCASSWGENYGYTFGSGTRLTVV.

V and J are TRBV5-4 and TRBJ2-7; possibly TRBD1 for D (5 bases). Between the trimmed V and J ends, which lost 4 bases and 5 bases, there was a span of 19 bases. CDR1 is SGHNT and CDR2 is YYREEE in the germline V gene (reference sequence). This CDR3 is built from 15 residues. This CDR3 reads CASSPELGRADEQYF. For the CDR3, the DNA is TGTGCCAGCAGCCCAGAGCTGGGCAGGGCGGACGAGCAGTACTTC.

The V and J genes are TRBV27 and TRBJ1-1; tentative D call: TRBD1 (5 bases). Germline V lookup: CDR1 MNHEY, CDR2 SMNVEV (reference sequence). This CDR3 is 13 amino acids long. Trimming left V 1 base short and J 5 bases short, with 8 bases between. The CDR3 protein is CASSLWGDTEAFF. CDR3 nucleotides: TGTGCCAGCAGTTTATGGGGGGATACTGAAGCTTTCTTT.

This chain joins TRBV12-3 or TRBV12-4 and TRBJ2-7; D uncertain. The CDR3 totals 13 residues. V lost 0 bases, J lost 2 bases, and 5 bases lay in between. The CDR3 protein is CASSLARTYEQYF. CDR3 nucleotides: TGTGCCAGCAGTTTAGCGAGGACCTACGAGCAGTACTTC.

The chain uses TRBV7-6 and TRBJ2-7; weak D call: TRBD2 (5 bases). Per the germline V gene, CDR1 is SGHVS and CDR2 is FNYEAQ. This CDR3 spans 13 amino acids. V gave up 0 bases and J gave up 6 bases, with 9 bases separating them. The CDR3 protein is CASSLAEAGEQYF. The CDR3, as DNA: TGTGCCAGCAGCTTAGCGGAGGCTGGCGAGCAGTACTTC. The full variable domain, rest sourced from reference TRBV7-6 and TRBJ2-7, is GAGVSQSPRYKVTKRGQDVALRCDPISGHVSLYWYRQALGQGPEFLTYFNYEAQQDKSGLPNDRFSAERPEGSISTLTIQRTEQRDSAMYRCASSLAEAGEQYFGPGTRLTVT.

This CDR3 is CASSPQEGATNEKLFF. As DNA, the CDR3 is TGTGCCAGCTCACCGCAGGAGGGTGCAACTAATGAAAAACTGTTTTTT. The V gene is TRBV18, the J gene TRBJ1-4, with no clear D. Germline assignment: CDR1 KGHSH and CDR2 LQKENI. V was clipped by 3 bases and J by 0 bases, with 11 bases between them. The CDR3 extends over 16 amino acids.

The chain combines TRBV18 with TRBJ1-2, with 7 bases matching TRBD1. CDR3 length: 15 residues. Germline-derived CDR1 and CDR2 are KGHSH and LQKENI. The junction had 7 bases not matched to a gene; V was cut back by 6 bases and J by 0 bases. The CDR3 here is CASSQDRATNYGYTF. In DNA form, the CDR3 reads TGTGCCAGCTCTCAAGACAGGGCGACTAACTATGGCTACACCTTC.

V gene TRBV9 combines with J gene TRBJ1-3, with D tentatively TRBD1 (6 bases). This CDR3 has 14 residues. Germline V gives CDR1 SGDLS, CDR2 YYNGEE. V was trimmed by 2 bases and J by 2 bases, leaving 8 bases between them. CDR3 bases: TGTGCCAGCAGCGTCACAGGGACTGGAAACACCATATATTTT. It yields the protein CASSVTGTGNTIYF.

V gene TRBV25-1 combines with J gene TRBJ1-2, with TRBD1 matching over 8 bases. Germline V gene sequence: CDR1 MGHDK, CDR2 SYGVNS. The CDR3 is made up of 15 amino acids. Trimming cost V 4 bases and J 4 bases; bases outside gene matches: 8. The CDR3 loop is CASSGQGRGIYGYTF. Here the CDR3 DNA reads TGTGCCAGCAGTGGACAGGGGAGGGGCATCTATGGCTACACCTTC.

The V and J genes are TRBV10-2 and TRBJ1-2; TRBD1 agrees at 8 bases. CDR3 length: 16 amino acids. The V gene end was trimmed by 1 base and the J gene end by 4 bases; junction bases not matched to a gene: 8. Germline V lookup: CDR1 WSHSY, CDR2 SAAADI. The CDR3 DNA reads as TGCGCCAGCAGTGAGTGGCAGGGGGCCGGGGGCTATGGCTACACCTTC. Protein: CASSEWQGAGGYGYTF.

The chain couples TRBV4-3 to TRBJ2-7; a weak D match, TRBD1 (6 bases). V dropped 3 bases and J dropped 1 base, with 19 bases sitting between them. CDR1 is LGHNA and CDR2 is YSLEER in the germline V gene. The CDR3 contains 17 residues. The CDR3 sequence is CASSHGLGQFFSYEQYF. The CDR3 DNA follows: TGCGCCAGCAGCCATGGGTTAGGACAGTTCTTTTCCTACGAGCAGTACTTC.

This sequence joins TRBV11-2 and TRBJ1-4; D is perhaps TRBD1 (5 bases). Germline lookup yields CDR1 SGHAT and CDR2 FQNNGV. The CDR3 has 17 amino acids. Deletions cut 8 bases from V and 5 bases from J, with 24 bases between. CDR3 nucleotide sequence: TGTGCCAGCGCACACGGGAGGGGAATGAGTAAGAATGAAAAACTGTTTTTT. The encoded protein is CASAHGRGMSKNEKLFF.

The sample holds one count of this clone. The chain carries TRBV4-1 and TRBJ1-6, with 8 positions matching TRBD1. This CDR3 spans 16 amino acids. V lost 2 bases and J lost 7; bases outside the gene matches: 7. Germline V lookup: CDR1 MGHRA, CDR2 YSYEKL. Written as DNA, the CDR3 is TGCGCCAGCAGCCAACCCCGGACAGGGAACAATTCACCCCTCCACTTT. This sequence encodes CASSQPRTGNNSPLHF.

The rearrangement joins TRBV18 to TRBJ1-1; TRBD1 matches at 9 bases. CDR1 is KGHSH, CDR2 LQKENI, per germline. The CDR3 runs 14 residues. The J segment lost 3 bases and the V segment lost 4 bases, leaving 3 bases of the junction unmatched. CDR3 nucleotide sequence: TGTGCCAGCTCACTCGGACAGGGGTACACTGAAGCTTTCTTT. This translates into CASSLGQGYTEAFF. Variable domain in full (rest from reference TRBV18 and TRBJ1-1): NAGVMQNPRHLVRRRGQEARLRCSPMKGHSHVYWYRQLPEEGLKFMVYLQKENIIDESGMPKERFSAEFPKEGPSILRIQQVVRGDSAAYFCASSLGQGYTEAFFGQGTRLTVV.

The V and J genes are TRBV14 and TRBJ2-7; 7 bases agree with TRBD1. CDR1 SGHDN and CDR2 FVKESK come from the germline V gene. V shed 3 bases, J shed 4 bases, and the junction held 12 bases outside the gene matches. The CDR3 length is 16 residues. CDR3 nucleotides: TGTGCCAGCAGCCAGACGACAGGGCGGACTTGGTACGAGCAGTACTTC. This sequence encodes CASSQTTGRTWYEQYF.

This clone was seen just once. V is TRBV6-5 and J is TRBJ2-7; 8 positions agree with TRBD2. Trimming removed 6 bases from V and 0 bases from J; junction bases left unmatched: 4. CDR1 and CDR2 from the germline V gene are MNHEY and SVGAGI. CDR3 length: 14 amino acids. CDR3 nucleotide sequence: TGTGCCAGCAGATCCGGGGGGGCCTCCTACGAGCAGTACTTC. Translating it yields CASRSGGASYEQYF.

The chain couples TRBV19 to TRBJ1-4, with D tentatively TRBD1 (6 bases). Germline V gives CDR1 LNHDA, CDR2 SQIVND (reference sequence). Trimming left V 3 bases short and J 0 bases short, with 17 bases between. This CDR3 comprises 18 residues. The CDR3: CASSIGAGALTTNEKLFF. The CDR3 DNA is TGTGCCAGTAGTATTGGGGCAGGGGCCTTGACAACTAATGAAAAACTGTTTTTT.

J is TRBJ2-7 and V is TRBV18; 9 bases fit TRBD1. Per germline, CDR1 KGHSH and CDR2 LQKENI. This CDR3 contains 13 residues. V was clipped by 8 bases and J by 3 bases; unmatched bases: 5. CDR3 region: CASTGQGNYEQYF. The CDR3 DNA reads TGTGCCAGCACCGGACAGGGGAACTACGAGCAGTACTTC. The variable domain in full, completed from reference TRBV18 and TRBJ2-7, reads NAGVMQNPRHLVRRRGQEARLRCSPMKGHSHVYWYRQLPEEGLKFMVYLQKENIIDESGMPKERFSAEFPKEGPSILRIQQVVRGDSAAYFCASTGQGNYEQYFGPGTRLTVT.

This clone was counted a single time. The chain uses TRBV9 and TRBJ1-1; D is unresolved. The V end was cut by 3 bases, the J end by 4 bases, with 7 bases between. There are 12 residues in the CDR3. Germline CDR1 and CDR2: SGDLS and YYNGEE. The DNA of the CDR3 is TGTGCCAGCAGCGATCCCTCCACTGAAGCTTTCTTT. Translation: CASSDPSTEAFF.

The CDR3 region has the DNA TGCGCCAGCACGGTGGACAGGGCGAACACTGAAGCTTTCTTT. This sequence encodes CASTVDRANTEAFF. J is TRBJ1-1 and V is TRBV5-1; TRBD1 matches at 8 bases. The germline V gene has CDR1 SGHRS and CDR2 YFSETQ. The CDR3 is 14 residues long. The J segment lost 1 base and the V segment lost 6 bases, leaving 5 bases of the junction unmatched.

The DNA for the CDR3 is TGTGCCAGCAGTCCAGGGATTCCGAACACTGAAGCTTTCTTT. This translates into CASSPGIPNTEAFF. This chain joins TRBV6-1 and TRBJ1-1; possibly TRBD1 for D (5 bases). Between the trimmed V and J ends, which lost 5 bases and 1 base, there was a span of 11 bases. CDR3 length: 14 residues. CDR1 and CDR2 (germline): MNHNS, SASEGT.

This clone was detected a few times. V gene TRBV10-3 combines with J gene TRBJ1-6, with TRBD1 identical over 8 bases. Germline V gene data show CDR1 as ENHRY and CDR2 as SYGVKD. CDR3 length: 14 residues. The V gene end was trimmed by 0 bases and the J gene end by 10 bases; junction bases not matched to a gene: 2. CDR3 coding DNA: TGTGCCATCAGTGAGTCTGGGACAGGATCACCCCTCCACTTT. Its translation is CAISESGTGSPLHF.

The genes are TRBV13 and TRBJ1-2; 8 bases agree with TRBD1. Germline V gene lookup returns CDR1 PRHDT and CDR2 FYEKMQ (reference sequence). The CDR3 runs to 16 residues. V trimming: 3 bases; J trimming: 4 bases; junction bases outside the gene matches: 10. For the CDR3, the DNA is TGTGCCAGCAGCTTCGGGAAACAGGGGGTTATCTATGGCTACACCTTC. Protein sequence: CASSFGKQGVIYGYTF.

J is TRBJ2-7 and V is TRBV5-1; 13 bases map to TRBD2. Trimming took 3 bases from V and 3 from J; bases not matched to a gene: 9. The CDR3 spans 17 residues. CDR1 is SGHRS and CDR2 is YFSETQ in the germline V gene. CDR3 DNA: TGCGCCAGCAGCTCGGGGACTAGCGGGGCGATTCTCTACGAGCAGTACTTC. It codes for CASSSGTSGAILYEQYF.

The table lists this clone with a few counts. The chain uses TRBV12-3 or TRBV12-4 and TRBJ1-6, with D possibly TRBD1 on 6 matching bases. This CDR3 is built from 12 residues. Between the trimmed V and J ends, which lost 5 bases and 10 bases, there was a span of 9 bases. CDR3 sequence: CASSGQTSPLHF. The CDR3 bases are TGTGCCAGCAGTGGACAGACCTCACCCCTCCACTTT.

The gene calls are TRBV20-1 and TRBJ1-2; TRBD1 agrees at 7 bases. From germline, CDR1 is DFQATT and CDR2 SNEGSKA (reference sequence). V gave up 3 bases and J gave up 5 bases; unmatched junction bases: 9. The CDR3 runs 14 residues. The CDR3 reads CSASRQGGSYGYTF. The CDR3 DNA is TGCAGTGCTAGTAGACAGGGAGGTAGTTATGGCTACACCTTC.

The chain links TRBV7-4 to TRBJ1-5; perhaps TRBD1 as D (6 bases). The germline V gene encodes CDR1 SGHVT and CDR2 SQSDAQ. The CDR3 is 14 residues long. The V gene lost 0 bases and the J gene lost 7 bases, with 10 bases spanning the gap. CDR3 bases: TGTGCCAGCAGCTTAGCGAAGGGGGACCAGCCCCAGCATTTT. It translates to CASSLAKGDQPQHF.

The J gene is TRBJ1-6, the V gene TRBV7-9, with 8 bases matching TRBD1. The CDR3 is made up of 15 amino acids. Trimming removed 5 bases from V and 6 bases from J; junction bases left unmatched: 6. CDR1 SEHNR and CDR2 FQNEAQ come from the germline V gene (reference sequence). CDR3 sequence reads: CASSPPGQANSPLHF. CDR3 coding DNA: TGTGCCAGCAGCCCCCCGGGACAGGCTAATTCACCCCTCCACTTT.

CDR3 in DNA: TGTGCCAGCAGCTTGGAATGGATCCGGGACAGTTCGATGAACACTGAAGCTTTCTTT. Translating it yields CASSLEWIRDSSMNTEAFF. The chain couples TRBV5-6 to TRBJ1-1; 7 nucleotides match TRBD1. This CDR3 comprises 19 residues. Germline V gene sequence: CDR1 SGHDT, CDR2 YYEEEE. The junction had 14 bases not matched to a gene; V was cut back by 0 bases and J by 0 bases.

The V call is TRBV6-5, the J call TRBJ2-7; D is unresolved. Between the trimmed V and J ends, which lost 7 bases and 3 bases, there was a span of 10 bases. This CDR3 is built from 12 residues. Germline V CDR1 and CDR2: MNHEY, SVGAGI. The CDR3 protein is CASKSRYYEQYF. The CDR3 DNA sequence: TGTGCCAGCAAAAGCCGTTACTACGAGCAGTACTTC.